This entry lists 8 T cell receptor beta chains sequenced from one sample in a study of shared clonotypes between healthy human individuals. Data came from immunoSEQ multiplex PCR; TCRdb stores just in-frame clones and leaves some out. The sample consists of roughly 1,100,000 clones, roughly 75% of them appearing once. Sequenced input: memory CD4+ T cells sorted from blood. Subset given: CD45RA-negative fraction. These receptors were collected from a man younger than 35 in good health.

This sequence joins TRBV9 and TRBJ2-3, with D unclear. CDR1 is SGDLS and CDR2 is YYNGEE in the germline V gene. The V end lost 4 bases, the J end lost 0 bases, and 12 bases lay between the germline ends. The CDR3 is made up of 15 amino acids. This CDR3 is CASSYSPFSTDTQYF. CDR3 nucleotide sequence: TGTGCCAGCAGCTATTCCCCGTTTAGCACAGATACGCAGTATTTT.

This chain joins TRBV9 and TRBJ2-3, with D perhaps TRBD2 (5 bases). Germline-derived CDR1 and CDR2 are SGDLS and YYNGEE. Trimming stripped 3 bases from V and 2 bases from J, with 16 bases between. This CDR3 has 16 residues. CDR3 DNA: TGTGCCAGCAGCGCGACTACCGGTGGTACCACAGATACGCAGTATTTT. It translates to CASSATTGGTTDTQYF. The full variable domain, completed using reference TRBV9 and TRBJ2-3, is DSGVTQTPKHLITATGQRVTLRCSPRSGDLSVYWYQQSLDQGLQFLIQYYNGEERAKGNILERFSAQQFPDLHSELNLSSLELGDSALYFCASSATTGGTTDTQYFGPGTRLTVL.

This chain uses TRBV11-3 with TRBJ2-6, with D unresolved. CDR3 size: 18 residues. The germline V gene encodes CDR1 SGHNT and CDR2 YENEEA. V lost 4 bases, J lost 0 bases, and 16 bases lay in between. The CDR3 region has the DNA TGTGCCAGCAGCTGCCCGCTACTCTACGACTCTGGGGCCAACGTCCTGACTTTC. This gives the protein CASSCPLLYDSGANVLTF.

This clone has a handful of counts. This specimen includes other DNA sequences encoding the same CDR3. The chain is built from TRBV18 and TRBJ2-7; D not resolved. Trimming stripped 3 bases from V and 4 bases from J, with 10 bases between. The CDR3 runs 13 residues. Germline V gene data show CDR1 as KGHSH and CDR2 as LQKENI. CDR3 loop: CASSPGVGYEQYF. As DNA, the CDR3 is TGTGCCAGCTCACCCGGCGTGGGTTACGAGCAGTACTTC. Drawing the rest from reference TRBV18 and TRBJ2-7, the complete variable domain is NAGVMQNPRHLVRRRGQEARLRCSPMKGHSHVYWYRQLPEEGLKFMVYLQKENIIDESGMPKERFSAEFPKEGPSILRIQQVVRGDSAAYFCASSPGVGYEQYFGPGTRLTVT.

Concerning this clone: Other DNA sequences in the same sample also yield this CDR3. The genes are TRBV11-2 and TRBJ2-7, with D possibly being TRBD1 (5 bases). This CDR3 is 12 amino acids long. The germline V gene encodes CDR1 SGHAT and CDR2 FQNNGV. Trimming removed 2 bases from V and 3 bases from J, with 5 bases in between. CDR3 amino acids: CASSLRGYEQYF. The CDR3 bases are TGTGCCAGCAGCTTAAGGGGCTACGAGCAGTACTTC.

The chain has TRBV30 and TRBJ2-3, with 11 bases aligning to TRBD2. After removal of 3 bases from V and 5 bases from J, the junction contained 4 bases not matched to a gene. Looked up from germline, CDR1 is GTSNPN and CDR2 is SVGIG (reference sequence). There are 14 residues in the CDR3. The CDR3 sequence is CAWRSSGRGDTQYF. In DNA form, the CDR3 reads TGTGCCTGGAGAAGTAGCGGGAGGGGAGATACGCAGTATTTT.

This chain links TRBV7-2 with TRBJ2-7, with D unresolved. The CDR3 has 11 amino acids. The germline V gene encodes CDR1 SGHTA and CDR2 FQGNSA. Trimming stripped 0 bases from V and 7 bases from J, with 4 bases between. CDR3 in DNA: TGTGCCAGCAGCTTAGCGGGAGAGCAGTACTTC. It specifies CASSLAGEQYF. The full variable domain, its missing parts supplied by reference TRBV7-2 and TRBJ2-7, is GAGVSQSPSNKVTEKGKDVELRCDPISGHTALYWYRQSLGQGLEFLIYFQGNSAPDKSGLPSDRFSAERTGGSVSTLTIQRTQQEDSAVYLCASSLAGEQYFGPGTRLTVT.

The chain links TRBV11-2 to TRBJ1-1, with 8 nucleotides matching TRBD1. This CDR3 comprises 15 residues. With V trimmed by 5 bases and J by 2 bases, 7 bases remained unmatched. From germline, CDR1 is SGHAT and CDR2 FQNNGV. The CDR3 sequence: CASSHRGTVNTEAFF. The CDR3 DNA follows: TGTGCCAGCAGCCACAGGGGGACAGTAAACACTGAAGCTTTCTTT.